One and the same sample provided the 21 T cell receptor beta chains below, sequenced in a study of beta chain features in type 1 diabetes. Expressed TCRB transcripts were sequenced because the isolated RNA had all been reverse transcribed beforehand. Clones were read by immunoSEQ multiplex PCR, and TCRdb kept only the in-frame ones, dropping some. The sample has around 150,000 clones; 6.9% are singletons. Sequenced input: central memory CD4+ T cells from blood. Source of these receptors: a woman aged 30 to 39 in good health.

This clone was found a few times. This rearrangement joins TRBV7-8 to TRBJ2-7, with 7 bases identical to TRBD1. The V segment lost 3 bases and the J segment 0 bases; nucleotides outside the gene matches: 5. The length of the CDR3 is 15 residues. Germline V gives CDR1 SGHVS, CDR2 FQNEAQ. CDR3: CASSFGQESSYEQYF. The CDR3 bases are TGTGCCAGCAGCTTCGGACAGGAGAGCTCCTACGAGCAGTACTTC.

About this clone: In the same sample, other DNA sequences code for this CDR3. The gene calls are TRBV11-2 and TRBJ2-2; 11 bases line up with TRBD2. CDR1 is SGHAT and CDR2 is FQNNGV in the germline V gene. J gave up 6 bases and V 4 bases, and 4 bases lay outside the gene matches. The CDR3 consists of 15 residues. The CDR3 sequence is CASSSLAGGPGELFF. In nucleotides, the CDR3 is TGTGCCAGCAGCTCCTTAGCGGGAGGGCCCGGGGAGCTGTTTTTT.

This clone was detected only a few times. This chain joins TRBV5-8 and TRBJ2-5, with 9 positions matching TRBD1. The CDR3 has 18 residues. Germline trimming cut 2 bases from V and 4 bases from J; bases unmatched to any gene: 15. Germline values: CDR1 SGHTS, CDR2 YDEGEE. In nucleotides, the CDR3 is TGTGCCAGCAGCTTACCCTACCGGGACAGGGTAGGAGGAGAGACCCAGTACTTC. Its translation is CASSLPYRDRVGGETQYF.

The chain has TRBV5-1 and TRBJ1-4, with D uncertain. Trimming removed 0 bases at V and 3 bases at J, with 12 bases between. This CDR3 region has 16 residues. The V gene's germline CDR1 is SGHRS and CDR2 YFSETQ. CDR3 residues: CASSLGKTGANEKLFF. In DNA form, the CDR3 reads TGCGCCAGCAGCTTGGGCAAAACCGGGGCTAATGAAAAACTGTTTTTT.

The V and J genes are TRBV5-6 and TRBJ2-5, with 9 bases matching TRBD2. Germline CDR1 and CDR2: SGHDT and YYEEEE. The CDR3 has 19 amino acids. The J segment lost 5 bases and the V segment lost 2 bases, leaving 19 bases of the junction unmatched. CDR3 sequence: CASSFSGLGSGRFGETQYF. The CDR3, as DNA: TGTGCCAGCAGCTTTTCAGGGCTCGGTAGCGGGAGATTTGGCGAGACCCAGTACTTC.

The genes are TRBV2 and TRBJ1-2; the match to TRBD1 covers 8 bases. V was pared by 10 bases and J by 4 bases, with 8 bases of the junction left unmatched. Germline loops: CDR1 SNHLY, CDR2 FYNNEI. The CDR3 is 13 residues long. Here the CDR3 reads CATTDRDGYGYTF. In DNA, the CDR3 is TGTGCCACGACGGACAGGGATGGCTATGGCTACACCTTC.

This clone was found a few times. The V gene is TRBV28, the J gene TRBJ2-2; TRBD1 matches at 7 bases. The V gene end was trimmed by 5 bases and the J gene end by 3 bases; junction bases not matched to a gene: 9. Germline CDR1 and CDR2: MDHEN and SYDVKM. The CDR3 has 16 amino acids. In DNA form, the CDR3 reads TGTGCCAGCAGTGATATCCGGGACAGATACACCGGGGAGCTGTTTTTT. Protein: CASSDIRDRYTGELFF.

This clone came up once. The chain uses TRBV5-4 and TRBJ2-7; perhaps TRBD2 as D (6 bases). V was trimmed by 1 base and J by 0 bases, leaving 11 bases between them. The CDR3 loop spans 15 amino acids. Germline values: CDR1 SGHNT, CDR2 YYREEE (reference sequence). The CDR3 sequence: CASSLRAGSSYEQYF. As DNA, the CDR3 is TGTGCCAGCAGCTTGCGGGCGGGGAGCTCCTACGAGCAGTACTTC.

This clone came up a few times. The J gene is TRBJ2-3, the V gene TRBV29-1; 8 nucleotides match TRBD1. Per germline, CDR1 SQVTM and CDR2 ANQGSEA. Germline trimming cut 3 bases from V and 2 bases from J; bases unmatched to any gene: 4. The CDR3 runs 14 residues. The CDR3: CSVDKDRVTDTQYF. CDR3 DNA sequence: TGCAGCGTTGACAAGGACAGGGTCACAGATACGCAGTATTTT.

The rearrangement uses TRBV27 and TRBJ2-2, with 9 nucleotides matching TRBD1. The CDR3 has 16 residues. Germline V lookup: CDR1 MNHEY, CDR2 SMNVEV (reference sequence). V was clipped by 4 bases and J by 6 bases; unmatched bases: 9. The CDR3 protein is CASSSSFRQGAGELFF. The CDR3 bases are TGTGCCAGCAGTTCCTCATTCAGACAGGGGGCCGGGGAGCTGTTTTTT.

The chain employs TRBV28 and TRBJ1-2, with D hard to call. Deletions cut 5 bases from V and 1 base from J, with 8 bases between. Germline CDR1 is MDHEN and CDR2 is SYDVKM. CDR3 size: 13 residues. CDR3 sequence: CASSRTYNYGYTF. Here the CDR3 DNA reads TGTGCCAGCAGTCGGACTTATAACTATGGCTACACCTTC.

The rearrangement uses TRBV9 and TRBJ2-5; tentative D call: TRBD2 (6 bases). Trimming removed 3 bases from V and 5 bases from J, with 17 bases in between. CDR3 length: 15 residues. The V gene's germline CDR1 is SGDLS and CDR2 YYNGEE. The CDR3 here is CASSGSPGTSETQYF. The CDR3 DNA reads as TGTGCCAGCAGCGGCTCACCCGGGACTTCGGAGACCCAGTACTTC. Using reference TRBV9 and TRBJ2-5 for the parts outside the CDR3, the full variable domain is DSGVTQTPKHLITATGQRVTLRCSPRSGDLSVYWYQQSLDQGLQFLIQYYNGEERAKGNILERFSAQQFPDLHSELNLSSLELGDSALYFCASSGSPGTSETQYFGPGTRLLVL.

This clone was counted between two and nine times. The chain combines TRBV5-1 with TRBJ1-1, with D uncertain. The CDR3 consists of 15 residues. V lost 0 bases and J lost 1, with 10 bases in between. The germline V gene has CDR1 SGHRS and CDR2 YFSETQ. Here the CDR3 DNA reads TGCGCCAGCAGCTTGGGGTGGCTGGCGAACACTGAAGCTTTCTTT. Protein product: CASSLGWLANTEAFF.

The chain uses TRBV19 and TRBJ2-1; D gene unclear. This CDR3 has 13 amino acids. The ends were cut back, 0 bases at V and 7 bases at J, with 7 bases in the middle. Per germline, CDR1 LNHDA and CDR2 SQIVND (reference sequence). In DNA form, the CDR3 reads TGTGCCAGTAGTATAGATCGTATTAATGAGCAGTTCTTC. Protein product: CASSIDRINEQFF.

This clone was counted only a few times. CDR3 protein: CASSEVGYEQYF. The CDR3 bases are TGTGCCAGCAGTGAAGTCGGCTACGAGCAGTACTTC. This chain connects TRBV6-1 to TRBJ2-7, with unresolved D. Trimming stripped 1 base from V and 3 bases from J, with 4 bases between. The CDR3 extends over 12 amino acids. The germline gives CDR1 MNHNS, CDR2 SASEGT.

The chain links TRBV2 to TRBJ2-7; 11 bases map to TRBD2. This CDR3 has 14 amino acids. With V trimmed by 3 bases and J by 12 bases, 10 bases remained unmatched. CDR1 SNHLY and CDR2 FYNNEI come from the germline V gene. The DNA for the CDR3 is TGTGCCAGCAGTGATAGGACTAGCGGGTCCTCCCGGTACTTC. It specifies CASSDRTSGSSRYF.

Written as DNA, the CDR3 is TGTGCCAGCAGCTCATCACCCGGGACTAGAGAGACCCAGTACTTC. Encoded protein: CASSSSPGTRETQYF. J is TRBJ2-5 and V is TRBV7-3; TRBD2 aligns across 8 bases. The V segment lost 4 bases and the J segment 4 bases; nucleotides outside the gene matches: 8. CDR1 and CDR2 (germline): SGHTA, FQGTGA. The length of the CDR3 is 15 residues. The full variable domain, completed using reference TRBV7-3 and TRBJ2-5, is GAGVSQTPSNKVTEKGKYVELRCDPISGHTALYWYRQSLGQGPEFLIYFQGTGAADDSGLPNDRFFAVRPEGSVSTLKIQRTERGDSAVYLCASSSSPGTRETQYFGPGTRLLVL.

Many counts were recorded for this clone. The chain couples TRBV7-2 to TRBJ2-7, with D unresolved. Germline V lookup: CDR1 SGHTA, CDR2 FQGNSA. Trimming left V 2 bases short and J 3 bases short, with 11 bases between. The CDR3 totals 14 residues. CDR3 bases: TGTGCCAGCAGCTTAAATCGTGGCGGCTACGAGCAGTACTTC. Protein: CASSLNRGGYEQYF.

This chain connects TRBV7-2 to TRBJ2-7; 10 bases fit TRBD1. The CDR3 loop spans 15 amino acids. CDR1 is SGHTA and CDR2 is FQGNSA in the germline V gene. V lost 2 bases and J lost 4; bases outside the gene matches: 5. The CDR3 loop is CASSLLGDRGYEQYF. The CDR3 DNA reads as TGTGCCAGCAGCTTATTGGGGGACAGGGGATACGAGCAGTACTTC.

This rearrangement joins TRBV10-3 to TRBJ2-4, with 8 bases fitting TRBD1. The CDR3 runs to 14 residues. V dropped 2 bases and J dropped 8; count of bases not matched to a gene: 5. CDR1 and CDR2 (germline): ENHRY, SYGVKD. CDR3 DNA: TGTGCCATCAGTGAGGACAGGGGACGGGACATTCAGTACTTC. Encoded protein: CAISEDRGRDIQYF.

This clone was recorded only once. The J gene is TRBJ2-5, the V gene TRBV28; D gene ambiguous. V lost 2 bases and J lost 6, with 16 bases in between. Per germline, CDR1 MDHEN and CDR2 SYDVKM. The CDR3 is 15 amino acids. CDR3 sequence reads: CASSLLGGVWKTQYF. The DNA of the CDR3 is TGTGCCAGCAGTTTACTGGGTGGAGTATGGAAGACCCAGTACTTC.